Presented here are 30 T cell receptor beta chains from one specimen sequenced in a study of T cells in Graves' hyperthyroidism and ophthalmopathy. Regions amplified from RNA transcripts were the TCR beta CDR3 regions. Primed by the HTBI set, a first-round RT-PCR was run on the TCR CDR3. TCRdb reprocessed the multiplex PCR reads via MiXCR and lists one record per CDR3 protein. The table records 300,000 to 400,000 distinct CDR3 sequences, 15% to 20% of them present only once. The sample was blood. The receptor source for this set is a woman in her forties or fifties with Graves' hyperthyroidism.

This clonotype was counted a few times. The rearrangement links TRBV6-1 to TRBJ2-7; TRBD2 matches 8 bases. Trimming took 7 bases from V and 2 from J; bases not matched to a gene: 4. This CDR3 is 13 amino acids long. Germline values: CDR1 MNHNS, CDR2 SASEGT. CDR3 coding DNA: TGTGCCAGCAAACTAGCGGCCACCTACGAGCAGTACTTC. Translation: CASKLAATYEQYF.

This clonotype has only a few counts. This rearrangement joins TRBV28 to TRBJ2-7, with D perhaps TRBD2 (6 bases). CDR3 size: 14 residues. V shed 4 bases and J shed 1 base, with 11 bases lying between them. The germline CDR1 and CDR2 sequences are MDHEN and SYDVKM. Here the CDR3 DNA reads TGTGCCAGCAGTTCGGCGGGAATTTCCTACGAGCAGTACTTC. Protein product: CASSSAGISYEQYF.

This clonotype was observed a few times. The gene calls are TRBV18 and TRBJ1-4; D is undetermined. Trimming stripped 3 bases from V and 8 bases from J, with 10 bases between. The CDR3 length is 13 residues. Germline assignment: CDR1 KGHSH and CDR2 LQKENI. CDR3 bases: TGTGCCAGCTCACCCGGGATCACAGAAAAACTGTTTTTT. It translates to CASSPGITEKLFF.

V usage is TRBV19 and J usage is TRBJ1-1, with D hard to call. V was shortened by 1 base and J by 5 bases, with 11 bases between the two germline ends. The CDR3 totals 14 residues. The germline V gene has CDR1 LNHDA and CDR2 SQIVND (reference sequence). DNA for the CDR3: TGTGCCAGTAGTATAGGAAGGGAACGAACTGAAGCTTTCTTT. Protein product: CASSIGRERTEAFF.

This clonotype was seen more than once but under ten times. V and J are TRBV10-3 and TRBJ2-1; 7 bases line up with TRBD2. With 5 bases clipped from V and 5 bases from J, the junction kept 9 bases outside the gene matches. Looked up from germline, CDR1 is ENHRY and CDR2 is SYGVKD. This CDR3 contains 15 residues. The CDR3 is CAISFRDYLNNEQFF. The CDR3 nucleotides are TGTGCCATCAGTTTCCGGGACTACCTAAACAATGAGCAGTTCTTC.

This clonotype was seen at least ten times. The chain recombines TRBV6-1 with TRBJ2-1; TRBD1 is a possible D gene (6 bases). Germline values: CDR1 MNHNS, CDR2 SASEGT. CDR3 length equals 13 residues. V lost 1 base and J 9 bases, leaving 10 bases between the germline ends. Here the CDR3 DNA reads TGTGCCAGCAGTGAAGGGGGGCGTCCTGAGCAGTTCTTC. The encoded protein is CASSEGGRPEQFF.

The chain is built from TRBV5-1 and TRBJ1-4; D perhaps matches TRBD1 (5 bases). Trimming stripped 7 bases from V and 4 bases from J, with 14 bases between. The CDR3 has 14 amino acids. CDR1 and CDR2 (germline): SGHRS, YFSETQ. CDR3 bases: TGCGCCAGCTCGACCGGGACCCGTAATGAAAAACTGTTTTTT. It codes for CASSTGTRNEKLFF.

The DNA of the CDR3 is TGTGCCAGTAGTATTCGGGGACAGGGGGTGCAGCCCCAGCATTTT. Translation gives CASSIRGQGVQPQHF. The V gene is TRBV19, the J gene TRBJ1-5; TRBD1 matches at 11 bases. Per the germline V gene, CDR1 is LNHDA and CDR2 is SQIVND (reference sequence). The CDR3 runs to 15 residues. The J segment lost 7 bases and the V segment lost 3 bases, leaving 5 bases of the junction unmatched.

Ten or more counts support this clonotype. The CDR3 sequence is CASSQVIWGIFLGEQYV. The CDR3 nucleotides read TGTGCCAGCAGCCAAGTCATCTGGGGGATCTTCTTGGGCGAGCAGTACGTC. V usage is TRBV3-1 and J usage is TRBJ2-7; D possibly uses TRBD1 or TRBD2 (5 bases each). The CDR3 extends over 17 amino acids. V dropped 1 base and J dropped 6 bases, with 22 bases sitting between them. CDR1 is LGHDT and CDR2 is YNNKEL in the germline V gene (reference sequence).

The J gene is TRBJ1-1, the V gene TRBV6-2 or TRBV6-3; D gene uncertain. The germline V gene has CDR1 MNHEY and CDR2 SVGEGT. The length of the CDR3 is 12 residues. The V end was cut by 6 bases, the J end by 1 base, with 6 bases between. Here the CDR3 reads CASRSGNTEAFF. In DNA, the CDR3 is TGTGCCAGCAGATCAGGGAACACTGAAGCTTTCTTT.

This clonotype has just a few counts. The V and J genes are TRBV10-3 and TRBJ2-5; TRBD2 aligns across 7 bases. Germline V CDR1 and CDR2: ENHRY, SYGVKD. V dropped 3 bases and J dropped 5; count of bases not matched to a gene: 9. The CDR3 consists of 15 residues. The CDR3 nucleotides read TGTGCCATCAGTGACTCGGGGGGAGTGGGGGAGACCCAGTACTTC. This translates into CAISDSGGVGETQYF.

This clonotype was found many times. This chain connects TRBV18 to TRBJ1-1, with 9 bases that match TRBD1. This CDR3 has 14 residues. The V gene's germline CDR1 is KGHSH and CDR2 LQKENI. J gave up 4 bases and V 1 base, and 1 base lay outside the gene matches. DNA for the CDR3: TGTGCCAGCTCACCACAGGACAGGGGCACTGAAGCTTTCTTT. It is translated as CASSPQDRGTEAFF.

This clonotype showed up many times. The chain carries TRBV18 and TRBJ1-2; 8 positions agree with TRBD1. CDR1 is KGHSH, CDR2 LQKENI, per germline. Trimming at V came to 5 bases and at J to 3 bases, leaving 2 bases not matched to a gene. This CDR3 is built from 13 residues. The CDR3 loop reads CASSSGQDYGYTF. The CDR3 coding sequence is TGTGCCAGCTCATCGGGACAGGACTATGGCTACACCTTC.

Comment on this clonotype: This clone may be a read error of a much larger clone one base away. V is TRBV3-1 and J is TRBJ1-6, with D uncertain. Looked up from germline, CDR1 is LGHDT and CDR2 is YNNKEL (reference sequence). The CDR3 runs to 13 residues. The CDR3 loop is CGSSQVDGSPLHF. CDR3 nucleotides: TGTGGCAGCAGCCAAGTAGATGGCTCACCCCTCCACTTT.

Turning to this clonotype: A much larger clone differs from this one at a single base, so this may be a read error. The conserved phenylalanine or tryptophan normally closing the CDR3 is absent here, so this likely arose from a read error. The chain couples TRBV10-3 to TRBJ1-2, with D unresolved. Trimming shortened V by 7 bases and J by 5 bases, and 20 bases separated the two germline ends. CDR1 and CDR2 from the germline V gene are ENHRY and SYGVKD. The CDR3 contains 15 residues. The CDR3 coding sequence is TGTGCCATCAATGGGCAGAATGACAATTATTATGGCTACACCCTC. Protein: CAINGQNDNYYGYTL.

This clonotype was picked up many times. This chain joins TRBV28 and TRBJ2-7; TRBD1 might be the D (6 bases). V dropped 5 bases and J dropped 4 bases, with 9 bases sitting between them. The CDR3 has 12 amino acids. Germline V gene data show CDR1 as MDHEN and CDR2 as SYDVKM. CDR3 amino acids: CASSTQGYEQYF. CDR3 bases: TGTGCCAGCAGTACACAGGGTTACGAGCAGTACTTC.

This clonotype was observed a few times. The V and J genes are TRBV14 and TRBJ2-3; a weak D match, TRBD2 (5 bases). The germline V and J ends were trimmed by 2 bases and 1 base, with 13 bases remaining between them. Germline V gives CDR1 SGHDN, CDR2 FVKESK. This CDR3 has 16 residues. In DNA, the CDR3 is TGTGCCAGCAGCCAACCCGGGGATGTCGGCACAGATACGCAGTATTTT. It encodes CASSQPGDVGTDTQYF.

V gene TRBV19 combines with J gene TRBJ1-5, with unresolved D. Germline V gene data show CDR1 as LNHDA and CDR2 as SQIVND (reference sequence). The V end lost 5 bases, the J end lost 5 bases, and 10 bases lay between the germline ends. The CDR3 sequence is 13 residues long. CDR3 region: CASSPSTYQPQHF. The CDR3 bases are TGTGCCAGTAGTCCTTCCACCTATCAGCCCCAGCATTTT.

The chain carries TRBV7-6 and TRBJ1-1; the D is unclear. The CDR3 has 16 amino acids. Germline V lookup: CDR1 SGHVS, CDR2 FNYEAQ. V was clipped by 5 bases and J by 0 bases, with 16 bases between them. For the CDR3, the DNA is TGTGCCAGCAGCCCCTCCGGCGGACCGTTGAACACTGAAGCTTTCTTT. Translation gives CASSPSGGPLNTEAFF.

V gene TRBV29-1 combines with J gene TRBJ2-1, with 8 bases aligning to TRBD2. The CDR3 runs 13 residues. Trimming took 7 bases from V and 10 from J; bases not matched to a gene: 12. The germline gives CDR1 SQVTM, CDR2 ANQGSEA. The CDR3 DNA is TGCAGCGCAGCGGGAGCCCCCCCCAAGGAGCAGTTCTTC. Its translation: CSAAGAPPKEQFF.

In its sample, this clonotype was seen a few times. The chain uses TRBV5-1 and TRBJ1-3; D is perhaps TRBD1 (5 bases). This CDR3 has 14 residues. Trimming pared 7 bases from V and 4 bases from J, leaving 15 bases between. The germline V gene has CDR1 SGHRS and CDR2 YFSETQ. CDR3 sequence: CASAYEGAGNTIYF. The CDR3 DNA is TGCGCCAGCGCCTACGAAGGGGCGGGAAACACCATATATTTT.

This clonotype was observed a handful of times. V usage is TRBV5-1 and J usage is TRBJ2-2; 8 nucleotides line up with TRBD2. Germline V CDR1 and CDR2: SGHRS, YFSETQ. There are 17 residues in the CDR3. V lost 4 bases, J lost 6 bases, and 14 bases stayed unmatched. CDR3 loop: CASSSPRGGGPAGELFF. The CDR3, as DNA: TGCGCCAGCAGCAGCCCCCGGGGCGGGGGGCCGGCCGGGGAGCTGTTTTTT.

CDR3 sequence: CSARLRDTVAKNIQYF. CDR3 sequence (DNA): TGCAGTGCTAGGCTCAGGGACACAGTAGCCAAAAACATTCAGTACTTC. The chain combines TRBV20-1 with TRBJ2-4; D is possibly TRBD1 (6 bases). The CDR3 sequence is 16 residues long. Trimming stripped 3 bases from V and 0 bases from J, with 15 bases between. Germline CDR1 is DFQATT and CDR2 is SNEGSKA (reference sequence).

The rearrangement joins TRBV6-1 to TRBJ2-5, with 8 positions matching TRBD2. V shed 6 bases and J 4 bases; nucleotides not matched to a gene: 7. This CDR3 has 14 amino acids. CDR1 is MNHNS, CDR2 SASEGT, per germline. The CDR3 bases are TGTGCCAGCAGACCGAGGGCGGGAGGAGAGACCCAGTACTTC. Its protein product is CASRPRAGGETQYF.

The chain is built from TRBV20-1 and TRBJ1-2; a weak D match, TRBD1 (5 bases). The V end lost 0 bases, the J end lost 0 bases, and 11 bases lay between the germline ends. In germline, CDR1 is DFQATT, CDR2 SNEGSKA (reference sequence). CDR3 length: 15 residues. The CDR3 nucleotides read TGCAGTGCTAGAGATGTGGACATGGCTAACTATGGCTACACCTTC. This encodes CSARDVDMANYGYTF.

This clonotype was detected only a few times. An end of the junction differs from the germline gene, which may be a read error. The chain couples TRBV20-1 to TRBJ2-5, with 13 bases identical to TRBD2. CDR3 length: 17 amino acids. Germline V gives CDR1 DFQATT, CDR2 SNEGSKA (reference sequence). The DNA of the CDR3 is TGCGGTGCTAGAGACGGACTAGCGGGAGCCCAGGGGGAGACCCAGTACTTC. Protein: CGARDGLAGAQGETQYF.

This clonotype came up many times. The chain combines TRBV5-1 with TRBJ1-2, with 9 bases lining up with TRBD1. The CDR3 extends over 13 amino acids. V was pared by 3 bases and J by 7 bases, with 4 bases of the junction left unmatched. Germline values: CDR1 SGHRS, CDR2 YFSETQ. The CDR3 sequence: CASSSSGQGGYTF. The CDR3 DNA is TGCGCCAGCAGCTCATCGGGACAGGGTGGCTACACCTTC.

In regard to this clonotype: It may be a read error: a sequence one base away is much more abundant. V and J are TRBV20-1 and TRBJ2-5, with TRBD1 as a possible D gene (5 bases). Per the germline V gene, CDR1 is DFQATT and CDR2 is SNEGSKA (reference sequence). The CDR3 is 15 amino acids. The CDR3 nucleotides are TGCAGTGCTAGAGTCCTGCCCAGGGCCCAAGAGACCCAGTGCTTC. This codes for CSARVLPRAQETQCF.

V and J are TRBV14 and TRBJ1-1; no clear D. The CDR3 is made up of 12 amino acids. V lost 5 bases and J 14 bases, leaving 18 bases between the germline ends. Germline CDR1 is SGHDN and CDR2 is FVKESK. The CDR3 bases are TGTGCCAGCAGCGAACACGGGGAGTTGGCCTTCTTT. Amino acids: CASSEHGELAFF.

The gene calls are TRBV19 and TRBJ2-5; D may match TRBD1 or TRBD2 (6 bases each). There are 15 residues in the CDR3. The germline V gene has CDR1 LNHDA and CDR2 SQIVND (reference sequence). Trimming removed 4 bases from V and 5 bases from J, with 17 bases in between. The DNA for the CDR3 is TGTGCCAGTAGTACGGGGGCAGGCGCCGGGGAGACCCAGTACTTC. It translates to CASSTGAGAGETQYF.